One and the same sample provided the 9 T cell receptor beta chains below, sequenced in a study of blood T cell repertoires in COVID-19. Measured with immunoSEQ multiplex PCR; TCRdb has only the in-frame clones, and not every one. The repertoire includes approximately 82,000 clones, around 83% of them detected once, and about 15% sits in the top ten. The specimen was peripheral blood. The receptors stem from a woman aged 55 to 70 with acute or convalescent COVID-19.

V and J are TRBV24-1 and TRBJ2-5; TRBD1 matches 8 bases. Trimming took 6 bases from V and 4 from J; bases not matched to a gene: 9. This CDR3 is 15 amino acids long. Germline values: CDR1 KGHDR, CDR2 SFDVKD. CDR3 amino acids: CATSYQGALGETQYF. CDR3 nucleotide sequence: TGTGCCACCAGTTACCAGGGGGCGTTGGGAGAGACCCAGTACTTC.

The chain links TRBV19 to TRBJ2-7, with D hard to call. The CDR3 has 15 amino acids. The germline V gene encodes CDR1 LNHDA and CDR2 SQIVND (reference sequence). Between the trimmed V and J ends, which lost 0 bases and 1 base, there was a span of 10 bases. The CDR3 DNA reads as TGTGCCAGTAGTATAGATCACAGCAAATCCTACGAGCAGTACTTC. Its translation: CASSIDHSKSYEQYF. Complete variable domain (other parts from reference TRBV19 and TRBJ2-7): DGGITQSPKYLFRKEGQNVTLSCEQNLNHDAMYWYRQDPGQGLRLIYYSQIVNDFQKGDIAEGYSVSREKKESFPLTVTSAQKNPTAFYLCASSIDHSKSYEQYFGPGTRLTVT.

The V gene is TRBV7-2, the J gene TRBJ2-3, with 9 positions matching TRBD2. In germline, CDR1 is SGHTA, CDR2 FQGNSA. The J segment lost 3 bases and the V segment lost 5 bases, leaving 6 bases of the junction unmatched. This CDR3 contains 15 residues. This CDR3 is CASSLSGGFTDTQYF. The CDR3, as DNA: TGTGCCAGCAGCCTAAGCGGGGGGTTTACAGATACGCAGTATTTT.

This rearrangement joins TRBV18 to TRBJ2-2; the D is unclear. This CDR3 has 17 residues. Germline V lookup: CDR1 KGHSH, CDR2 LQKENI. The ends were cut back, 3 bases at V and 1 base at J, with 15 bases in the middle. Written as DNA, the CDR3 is TGTGCCAGCTCACCCATTCAAACCAGGATGAACACCGGGGAGCTGTTTTTT. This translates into CASSPIQTRMNTGELFF. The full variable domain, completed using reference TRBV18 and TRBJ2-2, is NAGVMQNPRHLVRRRGQEARLRCSPMKGHSHVYWYRQLPEEGLKFMVYLQKENIIDESGMPKERFSAEFPKEGPSILRIQQVVRGDSAAYFCASSPIQTRMNTGELFFGEGSRLTVL.

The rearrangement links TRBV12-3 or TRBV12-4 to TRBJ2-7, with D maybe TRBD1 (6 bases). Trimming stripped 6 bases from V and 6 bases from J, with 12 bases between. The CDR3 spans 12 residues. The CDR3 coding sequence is TGTGCCAGCAGCATATACAGGGCCGAGCAGTACTTC. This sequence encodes CASSIYRAEQYF.

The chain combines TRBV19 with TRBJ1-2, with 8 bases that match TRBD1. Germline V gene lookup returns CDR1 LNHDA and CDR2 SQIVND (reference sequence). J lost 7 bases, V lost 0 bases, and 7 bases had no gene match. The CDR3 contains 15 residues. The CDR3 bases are TGTGCCAGTAGTATAGACCGAGACAGGGGCGGTGGCTACACCTTC. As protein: CASSIDRDRGGGYTF.

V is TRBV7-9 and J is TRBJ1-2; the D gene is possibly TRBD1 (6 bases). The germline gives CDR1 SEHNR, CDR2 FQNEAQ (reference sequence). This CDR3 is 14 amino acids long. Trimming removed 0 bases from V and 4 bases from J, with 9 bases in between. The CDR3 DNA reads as TGTGCCAGCAGCTTAGCGGACAGCCCCTATGGCTACACCTTC. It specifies CASSLADSPYGYTF. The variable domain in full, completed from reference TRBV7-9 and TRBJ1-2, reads DTGVSQNPRHKITKRGQNVTFRCDPISEHNRLYWYRQTLGQGPEFLTYFQNEAQLEKSRLLSDRFSAERPKGSFSTLEIQRTEQGDSAMYLCASSLADSPYGYTFGSGTRLTVV.

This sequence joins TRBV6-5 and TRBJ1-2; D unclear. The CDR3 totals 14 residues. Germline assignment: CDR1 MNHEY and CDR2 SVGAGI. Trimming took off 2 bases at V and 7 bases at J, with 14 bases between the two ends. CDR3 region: CASSYLAGRTGYTF. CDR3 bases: TGTGCCAGCAGTTACCTGGCGGGAAGGACTGGCTACACCTTC.

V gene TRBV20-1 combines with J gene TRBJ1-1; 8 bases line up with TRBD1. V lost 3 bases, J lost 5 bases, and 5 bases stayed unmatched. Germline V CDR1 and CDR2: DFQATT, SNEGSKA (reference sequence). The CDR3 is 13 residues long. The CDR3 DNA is TGCAGTGCTAGTTGGGACAGGCCGACTGAAGCTTTCTTT. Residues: CSASWDRPTEAFF.